The 25 T cell receptor beta chains given below trace back to one sample, sequenced in a study of T cells in Graves' hyperthyroidism and ophthalmopathy. RNA transcripts served as the template for amplifying TCR beta CDR3 regions. Researchers ran a first-round RT-PCR on the TCR CDR3 using the HTBI primer set. One entry per CDR3 protein, called by TCRdb with MiXCR from the multiplex PCR reads. The table has around 520,000 distinct CDR3 sequences, 12% to 15% seen once. Material for sequencing was blood. Source of these receptors: a middle-aged woman with Graves' hyperthyroidism.

Comment on this clonotype: A read error may be the cause here, since a much bigger clone is one base away. The rearrangement links TRBV7-3 to TRBJ2-1; TRBD2 might be the D (6 bases). CDR1 and CDR2 (germline): SGHTA, FQGTGA. This CDR3 spans 14 amino acids. CDR3 sequence (DNA): TGTGCCGGCAGCTTACGATGGGGGGACAATGAGCAGTTCTTC. Its protein is CAGSLRWGDNEQFF.

This chain connects TRBV13 to TRBJ1-1; TRBD1 matches 7 bases. This CDR3 is 15 amino acids long. J gave up 1 base and V 5 bases, and 7 bases lay outside the gene matches. The germline CDR1 and CDR2 sequences are PRHDT and FYEKMQ (reference sequence). The CDR3 spells CASSGQTGTNTEAFF. CDR3 in DNA: TGTGCCAGCAGCGGACAGACAGGGACGAACACTGAAGCTTTCTTT.

J is TRBJ1-1 and V is TRBV4-1, with D perhaps matching TRBD1 (6 bases). The V gene lost 1 base and the J gene lost 3 bases, with 9 bases spanning the gap. Germline V gives CDR1 MGHRA, CDR2 YSYEKL. This CDR3 spans 14 amino acids. CDR3 in DNA: TGCGCCAGCAGCCAAGGGGGGGCTTACACTGAAGCTTTCTTT. Translation gives CASSQGGAYTEAFF.

This chain joins TRBV6-1 and TRBJ1-4, with D possibly being TRBD1 (5 bases). V was cut by 6 bases and J by 8 bases, with 16 bases left in between. The CDR3 consists of 14 residues. Germline CDR1 and CDR2: MNHNS and SASEGT. The CDR3, as DNA: TGTGCCAGCAGCACTGGTGGGGGGATCGAAAAACTGTTTTTT. It translates to CASSTGGGIEKLFF.

Ten or more counts support this clonotype. The V and J genes are TRBV5-1 and TRBJ2-1, with TRBD2 matching 7 bases. The V gene end was trimmed by 0 bases and the J gene end by 8 bases; junction bases not matched to a gene: 14. The CDR3 length is 17 residues. Germline CDR1 reads SGHRS; CDR2 reads YFSETQ. The CDR3 DNA sequence: TGCGCCAGCAGCTTGGGGGGGGGTCTCCCCGGAGTTGATGAGCAGTTCTTC. Residues: CASSLGGGLPGVDEQFF.

In its sample, this clonotype was seen a few times. This chain joins TRBV5-1 and TRBJ2-7, with D possibly TRBD2 on 6 matching bases. The V end lost 5 bases, the J end lost 2 bases, and 20 bases lay between the germline ends. Germline V gene sequence: CDR1 SGHRS, CDR2 YFSETQ. The CDR3 is made up of 16 amino acids. Here the CDR3 reads CASRPGGASDPYEQYF. DNA of the CDR3: TGCGCCAGCAGACCCGGTGGGGCTAGCGATCCCTACGAGCAGTACTTC.

This clonotype was counted between two and nine times. V usage is TRBV28 and J usage is TRBJ2-3; perhaps TRBD2 as D (5 bases). CDR1 and CDR2 (germline): MDHEN, SYDVKM. The V and J ends lost 5 bases and 7 bases respectively, with 10 bases between them. The CDR3 is 12 amino acids. The CDR3 bases are TGTGCCAGCAGTCCCCGACTAAATACGCAGTATTTT. Translating gives CASSPRLNTQYF.

The J gene is TRBJ2-1, the V gene TRBV20-1; D is unclear. This CDR3 comprises 11 residues. The germline gives CDR1 DFQATT, CDR2 SNEGSKA (reference sequence). V lost 1 base and J 10 bases, leaving 8 bases between the germline ends. The CDR3 reads CSARGGEEQFF. Written as DNA, the CDR3 is TGCAGTGCTAGAGGAGGAGAAGAGCAGTTCTTC.

This clonotype was seen at least ten times. The rearrangement joins TRBV3-1 to TRBJ2-5, with 8 bases aligning to TRBD2. The junction had 5 bases not matched to a gene; V was cut back by 0 bases and J by 5 bases. Germline CDR1 is LGHDT and CDR2 is YNNKEL (reference sequence). The CDR3 has 15 amino acids. The CDR3 loop is CASSQDGTSSETQYF. As DNA, the CDR3 is TGTGCCAGCAGCCAAGATGGGACTAGTAGCGAGACCCAGTACTTC.

This clonotype has only a few counts. J is TRBJ2-7 and V is TRBV7-8; 7 nucleotides agree with TRBD1. Trimming cost V 5 bases and J 2 bases; bases outside gene matches: 6. The CDR3 has 14 residues. The germline gives CDR1 SGHVS, CDR2 FQNEAQ. The CDR3 loop reads CASSPGQQAYEQYF. The CDR3 region has the DNA TGTGCCAGCAGCCCGGGACAGCAGGCCTACGAGCAGTACTTC.

This chain links TRBV12-3 or TRBV12-4 with TRBJ2-5; no clear D gene. V lost 6 bases and J lost 5, with 7 bases in between. The CDR3 has 11 amino acids. The CDR3 region is CASRHEETQYF. DNA for the CDR3: TGTGCCAGCAGGCACGAGGAGACCCAGTACTTC.

Ten or more counts support this clonotype. The V and J genes are TRBV5-1 and TRBJ2-7; weak D call: TRBD1 (6 bases). CDR1 and CDR2 from the germline V gene are SGHRS and YFSETQ. The CDR3 covers 14 residues. The V and J ends lost 4 bases and 3 bases respectively, with 14 bases between them. This chain's CDR3 is CASSRDRLYYEQYF. The CDR3 coding sequence is TGCGCCAGCAGCAGAGACAGGCTATACTACGAGCAGTACTTC. The full variable domain, with the rest looked up from reference TRBV5-1 and TRBJ2-7, is KAGVTQTPRYLIKTRGQQVTLSCSPISGHRSVSWYQQTPGQGLQFLFEYFSETQRNKGNFPGRFSGRQFSNSRSEMNVSTLELGDSALYLCASSRDRLYYEQYFGPGTRLTVT.

At least ten counts were recorded for this clonotype. The V and J genes are TRBV15 and TRBJ2-7; 7 nucleotides match TRBD1. There are 14 residues in the CDR3. Germline-derived CDR1 and CDR2 are LNHNV and YYDKDF (reference sequence). J gave up 4 bases and V 5 bases, and 8 bases lay outside the gene matches. CDR3 nucleotides: TGTGCCACCAGCGCCTCCGGGACAGAATACGAGCAGTACTTC. It yields the protein CATSASGTEYEQYF.

This clonotype was observed many times. V is TRBV15 and J is TRBJ1-4; D gene ambiguous. Germline CDR1 reads LNHNV; CDR2 reads YYDKDF (reference sequence). Trimming left V 4 bases short and J 0 bases short, with 12 bases between. CDR3 length equals 16 residues. CDR3 residues: CATSTPGGATNEKLFF. CDR3 DNA: TGTGCCACCAGCACCCCGGGTGGAGCAACTAATGAAAAACTGTTTTTT.

This clonotype was seen a handful of times. The chain carries TRBV6-1 and TRBJ2-7; TRBD2 agrees at 9 bases. The CDR3 spans 13 residues. The germline V gene encodes CDR1 MNHNS and CDR2 SASEGT. Germline trimming cut 8 bases from V and 2 bases from J; bases unmatched to any gene: 4. The CDR3 bases are TGTGCCAGCGGGAGACTAGCGGCCTACGAGCAGTACTTC. Its protein is CASGRLAAYEQYF.

In its sample, this clonotype was seen many times. J is TRBJ2-7 and V is TRBV3-1, with a weak D call TRBD2 (5 bases). The CDR3 is 16 amino acids. Per germline, CDR1 LGHDT and CDR2 YNNKEL (reference sequence). The V end was cut by 6 bases, the J end by 3 bases, with 21 bases between. As DNA, the CDR3 is TGTGCCAGCAGTCCAGGCGGGTCCGGCCCCGACTACGAGCAGTACTTC. This translates into CASSPGGSGPDYEQYF.

This clonotype was seen many times. The chain carries TRBV6-1 and TRBJ1-5, with a possible D match to TRBD1 (5 bases). Per germline, CDR1 MNHNS and CDR2 SASEGT. The CDR3 extends over 15 amino acids. V was trimmed by 8 bases and J by 2 bases, leaving 16 bases between them. The CDR3 DNA sequence: TGTGCCAGCGGATGGGGGGTACGGGGCAATCAGCCCCAGCATTTT. It specifies CASGWGVRGNQPQHF.

This clonotype has ten or more counts. This rearrangement joins TRBV6-1 to TRBJ1-5; 8 bases align to TRBD1. Germline lookup yields CDR1 MNHNS and CDR2 SASEGT. The CDR3 contains 11 residues. V trimming: 8 bases; J trimming: 6 bases; junction bases outside the gene matches: 0. CDR3 region: CASGQGQPQHF. The CDR3 DNA is TGTGCCAGCGGACAGGGTCAGCCCCAGCATTTT.

The V and J genes are TRBV7-9 and TRBJ1-3; D may be TRBD1 (6 bases). V lost 3 bases and J lost 0, with 15 bases in between. Per germline, CDR1 SEHNR and CDR2 FQNEAQ (reference sequence). The CDR3 covers 17 residues. Written as DNA, the CDR3 is TGTGCCAGCAGCTTTACATGGACAGCCCACTCTGGAAACACCATATATTTT. Its protein is CASSFTWTAHSGNTIYF.

This chain uses TRBV11-1 with TRBJ2-2, with 7 bases matching TRBD1. Germline V gene data show CDR1 as SGHAT and CDR2 as FQDESV (reference sequence). V was pared by 7 bases and J by 1 base, with 9 bases of the junction left unmatched. The CDR3 sequence is 16 residues long. The CDR3 region is CASTPSGTENTGELFF. The CDR3 DNA is TGTGCCAGCACCCCCTCCGGGACAGAGAACACCGGGGAGCTGTTTTTT.

This clonotype was recorded at least ten times. V is TRBV3-1 and J is TRBJ2-5; D gene unclear. The CDR3 totals 14 residues. The germline V gene has CDR1 LGHDT and CDR2 YNNKEL (reference sequence). V was clipped by 0 bases and J by 7 bases, with 12 bases between them. CDR3 in amino acids: CASSQDTSRLTQYF. Here the CDR3 DNA reads TGTGCCAGCAGCCAAGATACCTCCCGACTGACCCAGTACTTC.

This clonotype was detected many times. This chain connects TRBV11-1 to TRBJ2-7, with unresolved D. V was cut by 4 bases and J by 2 bases, with 15 bases left in between. The V gene's germline CDR1 is SGHAT and CDR2 FQDESV (reference sequence). This CDR3 comprises 15 residues. Here the CDR3 reads CASSSPDPSPYEQYF. The DNA for the CDR3 is TGTGCCAGCAGCTCCCCTGATCCGTCCCCCTACGAGCAGTACTTC.

This clonotype has only a few counts. The chain carries TRBV6-1 and TRBJ1-1, with no clear D. This CDR3 contains 14 residues. Deletions cut 5 bases from V and 0 bases from J, with 10 bases between. Germline V gene data show CDR1 as MNHNS and CDR2 as SASEGT. The CDR3 is CASSTPHMNTEAFF. Here the CDR3 DNA reads TGTGCCAGCAGTACACCTCATATGAACACTGAAGCTTTCTTT.

This clonotype was observed many times. The chain has TRBV29-1 and TRBJ2-1; tentative D call: TRBD2 (6 bases). From germline, CDR1 is SQVTM and CDR2 ANQGSEA. Trimming pared 5 bases from V and 7 bases from J, leaving 18 bases between. The CDR3 extends over 14 amino acids. In DNA form, the CDR3 reads TGCAGCGTTCGCAGTGGCGGGATGGGTAATGAGCAGTTCTTC. This codes for CSVRSGGMGNEQFF.

The sample holds many counts of this clonotype. This chain connects TRBV6-1 to TRBJ1-5; no clear D. V lost 3 bases and J lost 6, with 9 bases in between. The germline CDR1 and CDR2 sequences are MNHNS and SASEGT. The CDR3 extends over 13 amino acids. CDR3 DNA sequence: TGTGCCAGCAGTGATCTAGGGCTTCAGCCCCAGCATTTT. Amino acid sequence: CASSDLGLQPQHF.